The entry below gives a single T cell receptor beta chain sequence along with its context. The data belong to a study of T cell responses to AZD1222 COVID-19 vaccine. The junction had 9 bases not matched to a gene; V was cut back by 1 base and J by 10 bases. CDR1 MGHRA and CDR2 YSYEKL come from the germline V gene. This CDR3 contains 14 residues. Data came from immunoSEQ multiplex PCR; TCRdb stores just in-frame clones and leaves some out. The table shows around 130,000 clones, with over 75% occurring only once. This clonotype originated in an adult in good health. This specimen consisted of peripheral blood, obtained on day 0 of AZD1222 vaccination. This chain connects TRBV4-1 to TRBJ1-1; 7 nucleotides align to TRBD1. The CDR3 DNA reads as TGCGCCAGCAGCCAAGTCGGACAGGCCCGAGGAGCTTTCTTT. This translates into CASSQVGQARGAFF.